Listed here are 32 T cell receptor beta chains from one sample, sequenced in a study of T-cell memory formation after mild COVID-19. TCRdb reprocessed the 5' RACE reads with MiXCR, giving one entry per CDR3 protein. The table shows more than 350,000 distinct CDR3 sequences, with roughly 21% occurring only once. What was sequenced was PBMCs or a T cell subset sorted from them (not recorded which). Receptor source: an adult woman who had mild COVID-19 (a few samples of this study predate the infection). Cell type and time point are not known.

This chain joins TRBV20-1 and TRBJ2-7; 8 bases are a match to TRBD1. This CDR3 region has 15 residues. Germline trimming cut 1 base from V and 3 bases from J; bases unmatched to any gene: 8. The germline V gene encodes CDR1 DFQATT and CDR2 SNEGSKA (reference sequence). DNA for the CDR3: TGCAGTGCTAGAGCGTGGCAGGGGGCTAACTACGAGCAGTACTTC. Amino acid sequence: CSARAWQGANYEQYF.

The chain recombines TRBV7-9 with TRBJ1-1; D uncertain. This CDR3 region has 15 residues. Deletions cut 3 bases from V and 0 bases from J, with 11 bases between. Germline V gene data show CDR1 as SEHNR and CDR2 as FQNEAQ (reference sequence). CDR3 amino acids: CASSLYRDLNTEAFF. DNA of the CDR3: TGTGCCAGCAGCTTGTATCGGGATTTGAACACTGAAGCTTTCTTT.

This clonotype was observed at least ten times. The rearrangement links TRBV4-2 to TRBJ2-7; D unclear. The CDR3 contains 13 residues. V was shortened by 0 bases and J by 5 bases, with 8 bases between the two germline ends. The germline V gene has CDR1 LGHNA and CDR2 YNFKEQ. The CDR3 reads CASSQDHWDEQYF. The CDR3 DNA sequence: TGTGCCAGCAGCCAAGATCATTGGGACGAGCAGTACTTC.

V gene TRBV7-9 combines with J gene TRBJ2-1; D is perhaps TRBD1 (6 bases). This CDR3 region has 16 residues. V was cut by 5 bases and J by 0 bases, with 14 bases left in between. The V gene's germline CDR1 is SEHNR and CDR2 FQNEAQ (reference sequence). The CDR3 reads CASSHRDQSSYNEQFF. Written as DNA, the CDR3 is TGTGCCAGCAGCCACAGGGACCAGAGCTCCTACAATGAGCAGTTCTTC.

The J gene is TRBJ2-6, the V gene TRBV6-5; the match to TRBD1 covers 9 bases. This CDR3 spans 18 amino acids. From germline, CDR1 is MNHEY and CDR2 SVGAGI. Trimming removed 4 bases from V and 1 base from J; junction bases left unmatched: 8. The CDR3 DNA reads as TGTGCCAGCAGTTCTTGGGACAGGGCCATGTCTGGGGCCAACGTCCTGACTTTC. It is translated as CASSSWDRAMSGANVLTF.

In this sample, this clonotype turned up a few times. The V call is TRBV7-6, the J call TRBJ2-1, with 9 bases that match TRBD2. In germline, CDR1 is SGHVS, CDR2 FNYEAQ. This CDR3 has 16 residues. With V trimmed by 1 base and J by 6 bases, 7 bases remained unmatched. This CDR3 reads CASSLEGSGGFNEQFF. CDR3 nucleotide sequence: TGTGCCAGCAGCTTAGAAGGTAGCGGGGGTTTCAATGAGCAGTTCTTC.

This clonotype was counted at least ten times. V gene TRBV4-2 combines with J gene TRBJ2-2; no firm D call. CDR3 length: 13 residues. CDR1 and CDR2 from the germline V gene are LGHNA and YNFKEQ. V was clipped by 4 bases and J by 4 bases, with 7 bases between them. This CDR3 is CASSPGPTGELFF. Here the CDR3 DNA reads TGTGCCAGCAGCCCGGGCCCCACCGGGGAGCTGTTTTTT.

This clonotype showed up just a few times. The CDR3 nucleotides are TGCAGTGCTAGAGATTCGGGCAGGGGGAGAGATCAGCCCCAGCATTTT. Amino acid sequence: CSARDSGRGRDQPQHF. The chain couples TRBV20-1 to TRBJ1-5; 7 nucleotides line up with TRBD1. The ends lost 0 bases at V and 5 bases at J; junction bases unmatched: 10. CDR1 DFQATT and CDR2 SNEGSKA come from the germline V gene (reference sequence). The CDR3 is 16 amino acids.

The rearrangement joins TRBV4-2 to TRBJ1-1; D unclear. CDR1 LGHNA and CDR2 YNFKEQ come from the germline V gene. V was shortened by 3 bases and J by 8 bases, with 7 bases between the two germline ends. CDR3 length: 11 residues. The CDR3 here is CASSQGLEAFF. CDR3 DNA sequence: TGTGCCAGCAGCCAGGGGTTGGAAGCTTTCTTT.

In DNA form, the CDR3 reads TGTGCTAGTGGTTTGGCAGGGAGAAAGGGCCAAGAGACCCAGTACTTC. This encodes CASGLAGRKGQETQYF. J is TRBJ2-5 and V is TRBV12-5; D is tentatively TRBD1 or TRBD2 (5 bases each). V lost 1 base and J 1 base, leaving 13 bases between the germline ends. This CDR3 spans 16 amino acids. Germline V gene data show CDR1 as LGHNT and CDR2 as FRNRAP.

V gene TRBV7-2 combines with J gene TRBJ2-7; maybe TRBD2 (5 bases). Germline CDR1 is SGHTA and CDR2 is FQGNSA. The CDR3 has 12 residues. V was pared by 4 bases and J by 6 bases, with 10 bases between. The CDR3 DNA follows: TGTGCCAGCAGCTCCAGACTAAGCGAGCAGTACTTC. Its translation: CASSSRLSEQYF.

This chain uses TRBV5-5 with TRBJ2-6; D remains ambiguous. Germline CDR1 and CDR2: SGHKS and YYEKEE (reference sequence). The CDR3 has 17 residues. V was trimmed by 3 bases and J by 0 bases, leaving 13 bases between them. This CDR3 reads CASSWSRANSGANVLTF. Written as DNA, the CDR3 is TGTGCCAGCAGCTGGAGTCGTGCCAACTCTGGGGCCAACGTCCTGACTTTC.

As to this clonotype: The junction departs from germline at one end; a sequencing error may be responsible. V and J are TRBV6-2 or TRBV6-3 and TRBJ2-5; possibly TRBD1 or TRBD2 for D (5 bases each). Germline loops: CDR1 MNHEY, CDR2 SVGEGT. CDR3 length equals 16 residues. CDR3 sequence: CASSHSGPPNPETQYF. The CDR3 DNA sequence: TGTGCCAGCAGTCACTCGGGACCACCAAATCCGGAGACCCAGTACTTC.

This clonotype came up many times. The V call is TRBV7-6, the J call TRBJ2-1; 10 positions match TRBD2. V was pared by 2 bases and J by 8 bases, with 6 bases of the junction left unmatched. The CDR3 is made up of 15 amino acids. Germline CDR1 and CDR2: SGHVS and FNYEAQ. CDR3 nucleotides: TGTGCCAGCAGCTTAAGCGGGAGGGCCTCCCATGAGCAGTTCTTC. As protein: CASSLSGRASHEQFF.

This clonotype has more than one count but fewer than ten. The chain combines TRBV9 with TRBJ2-5; the match to TRBD2 covers 10 bases. Germline CDR1 and CDR2: SGDLS and YYNGEE. Germline trimming cut 6 bases from V and 2 bases from J; bases unmatched to any gene: 16. The CDR3 has 18 amino acids. The CDR3 DNA is TGTGCCAGCACCAGCGGGACCCGGACTAGCGGCTTTCAAGAGACCCAGTACTTC. This codes for CASTSGTRTSGFQETQYF.

This clonotype was counted only a few times. The chain couples TRBV3-1 to TRBJ1-2; 10 bases are shared with TRBD1. Germline CDR1 and CDR2: LGHDT and YNNKEL (reference sequence). This CDR3 spans 15 amino acids. The V segment lost 1 base and the J segment 4 bases; nucleotides outside the gene matches: 3. CDR3 loop: CASSQADRGPYGYTF. The CDR3 DNA sequence: TGTGCCAGCAGCCAAGCCGACAGGGGGCCCTATGGCTACACCTTC.

This clonotype appeared a few times. The chain has TRBV9 and TRBJ2-3, with 10 positions matching TRBD1. CDR1 and CDR2 (germline): SGDLS, YYNGEE. The CDR3 is 16 amino acids. The junction had 3 bases not matched to a gene; V was cut back by 0 bases and J by 2 bases. The chain's CDR3 is CASSVEGQGPTDTQYF. CDR3 nucleotide sequence: TGTGCCAGCAGCGTAGAGGGACAGGGGCCCACAGATACGCAGTATTTT.

This clonotype has only a few counts. The chain carries TRBV30 and TRBJ2-6, with D tentatively TRBD1 or TRBD2 (5 bases each). V was cut by 6 bases and J by 1 base, with 13 bases left in between. The germline V gene encodes CDR1 GTSNPN and CDR2 SVGIG (reference sequence). This CDR3 has 15 amino acids. The CDR3 DNA sequence: TGTGCCTGTGGGACGGCCGAGTCTGGGGCCAACGTCCTGACTTTC. This codes for CACGTAESGANVLTF. The whole variable domain, filled in from reference TRBV30 and TRBJ2-6, reads SQTIHQWPATLVQPVGSPLSLECTVEGTSNPNLYWYRQAAGRGLQLLFYSVGIGQISSEVPQNLSASRPQDRQFILSSKKLLLSDSGFYLCACGTAESGANVLTFGAGSRLTVL.

This clonotype was observed a handful of times. The chain is built from TRBV20-1 and TRBJ2-7; the D is unclear. Trimming removed 3 bases at V and 6 bases at J, with 12 bases between. The V gene's germline CDR1 is DFQATT and CDR2 SNEGSKA (reference sequence). The CDR3 contains 12 residues. The CDR3: CSASKLMSEQYF. The CDR3, as DNA: TGCAGTGCTAGCAAACTAATGAGCGAGCAGTACTTC.

This sequence joins TRBV7-2 and TRBJ1-3; 7 positions match TRBD1. V lost 2 bases and J lost 3; bases outside the gene matches: 4. The germline gives CDR1 SGHTA, CDR2 FQGNSA. The CDR3 loop spans 15 amino acids. DNA of the CDR3: TGTGCCAGCAGCTTAAGACAGGGCCTTGGAAACACCATATATTTT. Protein product: CASSLRQGLGNTIYF.

A few counts support this clonotype. The V call is TRBV30, the J call TRBJ2-1; perhaps D is TRBD1 or TRBD2 (5 bases each). Germline V gene sequence: CDR1 GTSNPN, CDR2 SVGIG (reference sequence). Trimming removed 3 bases at V and 6 bases at J, with 12 bases between. The CDR3 has 13 residues. The CDR3 spells CAWRGLAVNEQFF. CDR3 nucleotide sequence: TGTGCCTGGAGGGGGCTAGCAGTCAATGAGCAGTTCTTC.

The gene calls are TRBV30 and TRBJ1-1; 8 nucleotides line up with TRBD1. CDR3 length equals 13 residues. Germline assignment: CDR1 GTSNPN and CDR2 SVGIG (reference sequence). Trimming cost V 0 bases and J 11 bases; bases outside gene matches: 8. The CDR3 reads CAWSVGRGRWAFF. CDR3 coding DNA: TGTGCCTGGAGTGTCGGCAGGGGGCGTTGGGCTTTCTTT.

The chain joins TRBV4-1 to TRBJ2-4, with 10 bases that match TRBD1. Germline CDR1 is MGHRA and CDR2 is YSYEKL. With V trimmed by 0 bases and J by 1 base, 18 bases remained unmatched. This CDR3 has 22 amino acids. The CDR3 DNA sequence: TGCGCCAGCAGCCAAGATCCCACCCCGGGACAGGGGATAATTATGGCCAAAAACATTCAGTACTTC. Translation gives CASSQDPTPGQGIIMAKNIQYF.

At least ten counts were recorded for this clonotype. The chain recombines TRBV7-9 with TRBJ2-7; possible D gene TRBD2, 6 bases. In germline, CDR1 is SEHNR, CDR2 FQNEAQ (reference sequence). The germline V and J ends were trimmed by 5 bases and 3 bases, with 14 bases remaining between them. The CDR3 extends over 14 amino acids. This CDR3 is CASSPQGTYYEQYF. The CDR3 DNA reads as TGTGCCAGCAGCCCGCAAGGGACTTACTACGAGCAGTACTTC.

A single count supports this clonotype. One end of the junction varies from germline; a read error may be responsible. The V gene is TRBV5-1, the J gene TRBJ2-7, with 9 bases matching TRBD1. The germline V gene encodes CDR1 SGHRS and CDR2 YFSETQ. This CDR3 is 14 amino acids long. The CDR3 region is CASRLGQGPYEQYF. The CDR3 bases are TGCGCCAGCAGATTGGGACAGGGACCCTACGAGCAGTACTTC.

The chain couples TRBV20-1 to TRBJ1-1; 7 bases agree with TRBD1. The V and J ends lost 5 bases and 2 bases, in that order; junction bases with no gene match: 2. CDR3 size: 12 residues. CDR1 and CDR2 from the germline V gene are DFQATT and SNEGSKA (reference sequence). This chain's CDR3 is CSAGDRNTEAFF. In DNA, the CDR3 is TGCAGTGCTGGGGACAGAAACACTGAAGCTTTCTTT.

The V and J genes are TRBV30 and TRBJ1-2; D uncertain. The CDR3 extends over 12 amino acids. CDR1 and CDR2 (germline): GTSNPN, SVGIG (reference sequence). V dropped 2 bases and J dropped 2 bases, with 6 bases sitting between them. The CDR3 bases are TGTGCCTGGAGTAGGAAGAACTATGGCTACACCTTC. Translating gives CAWSRKNYGYTF.

The chain is built from TRBV4-2 and TRBJ2-5, with no clear D. Deletions cut 1 base from V and 1 base from J, with 7 bases between. The V gene's germline CDR1 is LGHNA and CDR2 YNFKEQ. This CDR3 has 14 residues. As DNA, the CDR3 is TGTGCCAGCAGCCAAGGCGCGGCCCAAGAGACCCAGTACTTC. Its translation: CASSQGAAQETQYF.

The chain is built from TRBV7-6 and TRBJ2-3; 8 bases line up with TRBD2. The germline gives CDR1 SGHVS, CDR2 FNYEAQ. Trimming took 2 bases from V and 0 from J; bases not matched to a gene: 10. CDR3 length equals 18 residues. CDR3 sequence (DNA): TGTGCCAGCAGCTTACGTAGCGGGACACCTTCTAGCACAGATACGCAGTATTTT. Its protein is CASSLRSGTPSSTDTQYF.

V usage is TRBV29-1 and J usage is TRBJ2-1; D gene ambiguous. Trimming removed 3 bases at V and 5 bases at J, with 8 bases between. The germline V gene encodes CDR1 SQVTM and CDR2 ANQGSEA. This CDR3 is built from 12 residues. CDR3 protein: CSVDGNNNEQFF. The CDR3 DNA reads as TGCAGCGTTGATGGGAATAACAATGAGCAGTTCTTC.

The chain employs TRBV15 and TRBJ2-7; D may be TRBD2 (6 bases). Trimming pared 0 bases from V and 2 bases from J, leaving 11 bases between. This CDR3 is built from 15 residues. Germline lookup yields CDR1 LNHNV and CDR2 YYDKDF (reference sequence). The CDR3 DNA sequence: TGTGCCACCAGCAGAGACGGGAGTCGCGCCTACGAGCAGTACTTC. Its protein product is CATSRDGSRAYEQYF.

The chain has TRBV4-3 and TRBJ2-3; D possibly corresponds to TRBD2 (6 bases). V was clipped by 0 bases and J by 6 bases, with 16 bases between them. Germline V gene sequence: CDR1 LGHNA, CDR2 YSLEER. The CDR3 length is 16 residues. CDR3 protein: CASSQDGGGGRDTQYF. The CDR3 DNA follows: TGCGCCAGCAGCCAAGATGGGGGAGGCGGTAGGGATACGCAGTATTTT.